The 16 T cell receptor beta chains in this list originate from one sample, sequenced in a study of blood T cell repertoires in COVID-19. Only in-frame clones appear in the TCRdb table, and some are missing; sequencing was by immunoSEQ multiplex PCR. The sample holds about 69,000 clones, more than 75% seen once. Sequenced input: peripheral blood. All receptors come from a human donor in a cohort sampled during active COVID-19.

The rearrangement links TRBV6-6 to TRBJ1-2; the D is unclear. Trimming cost V 0 bases and J 5 bases, with 10 bases left between them. Germline CDR1 MNHNY, CDR2 SVGAGI (reference sequence). CDR3 length: 14 amino acids. CDR3 coding DNA: TGTGCCAGCAGTTACTCGAGAGGTCCGTATGGCTACACCTTC. This translates into CASSYSRGPYGYTF.

In nucleotides, the CDR3 is TGTGCCAGCAGGGAGACAGGGGGCAATTCACCCCTCCACTTT. It is translated as CASRETGGNSPLHF. This rearrangement joins TRBV28 to TRBJ1-6; TRBD1 aligns across 10 bases. Germline trimming cut 6 bases from V and 7 bases from J; bases unmatched to any gene: 3. Germline assignment: CDR1 MDHEN and CDR2 SYDVKM. The length of the CDR3 is 14 residues. The full variable domain, in which reference TRBV28 and TRBJ1-6 provide the parts outside the CDR3, is DVKVTQSSRYLVKRTGEKVFLECVQDMDHENMFWYRQDPGLGLRLIYFSYDVKMKEKGDIPEGYSVSREKKERFSLILESASTNQTSMYLCASRETGGNSPLHFGNGTRLTVT.

This clone was recorded once. This chain joins TRBV6-5 and TRBJ1-2; 8 positions match TRBD1. Trimming at V came to 2 bases and at J to 4 bases, leaving 9 bases not matched to a gene. There are 16 residues in the CDR3. In germline, CDR1 is MNHEY, CDR2 SVGAGI. The CDR3, as DNA: TGTGCCAGCAGTTACCAGGGGGCGCGGAATCCCTATGGCTACACCTTC. Encoded protein: CASSYQGARNPYGYTF.

V gene TRBV10-3 combines with J gene TRBJ2-3; D might be TRBD2 (6 bases). The germline V and J ends were trimmed by 6 bases and 2 bases, with 9 bases remaining between them. This CDR3 is built from 13 residues. Germline V gene data show CDR1 as ENHRY and CDR2 as SYGVKD. CDR3 amino acids: CAIRGLVTDTQYF. CDR3 in DNA: TGTGCCATCAGGGGACTCGTCACAGATACGCAGTATTTT.

This rearrangement joins TRBV10-2 to TRBJ1-1, with 9 bases aligning to TRBD1. The CDR3 extends over 13 amino acids. The V gene's germline CDR1 is WSHSY and CDR2 SAAADI. After removal of 4 bases from V and 7 bases from J, the junction contained 4 bases not matched to a gene. CDR3 protein: CASSGQGGVEAFF. Written as DNA, the CDR3 is TGCGCCAGCAGTGGACAGGGGGGCGTTGAAGCTTTCTTT.

The gene calls are TRBV6-6 and TRBJ2-7; no clear D. CDR3 length: 13 amino acids. Germline CDR1 MNHNY, CDR2 SVGAGI (reference sequence). Trimming stripped 6 bases from V and 6 bases from J, with 15 bases between. CDR3 amino acids: CASSPGGVAEQYF. The CDR3 DNA reads as TGTGCCAGCAGCCCGGGTGGTGTTGCCGAGCAGTACTTC.

The chain carries TRBV18 and TRBJ2-3; D possibly corresponds to TRBD1 (5 bases). CDR1 is KGHSH, CDR2 LQKENI, per germline. The V end was cut by 3 bases, the J end by 5 bases, with 15 bases between. The CDR3 sequence is 15 residues long. CDR3 sequence: CASSPPARAQDTQYF. The CDR3, as DNA: TGTGCCAGCTCACCCCCCGCCAGGGCACAAGATACGCAGTATTTT.

This clone occurred once. The J gene is TRBJ1-5, the V gene TRBV6-2 or TRBV6-3; 8 nucleotides line up with TRBD1. This CDR3 region has 16 residues. The ends lost 1 base at V and 2 bases at J; junction bases unmatched: 4. The germline V gene encodes CDR1 MNHEY and CDR2 SVGEGT. CDR3 loop: CASSYWTGRGNQPQHF. DNA for the CDR3: TGTGCCAGCAGTTACTGGACAGGGCGGGGCAATCAGCCCCAGCATTTT.

This rearrangement joins TRBV6-2 or TRBV6-3 to TRBJ2-1; D is unresolved. V shed 6 bases and J shed 1 base, with 10 bases lying between them. The CDR3 is 14 residues long. Germline values: CDR1 MNHEY, CDR2 SVGEGT. The CDR3, as DNA: TGTGCCAGCAGGCCTGTACATTCCTACAATGAGCAGTTCTTC. As protein: CASRPVHSYNEQFF.

For this clone: The same CDR3 arises from other DNA sequences in this sample as well. The J gene is TRBJ2-3, the V gene TRBV9; TRBD2 might be the D (7 bases). CDR1 and CDR2 (germline): SGDLS, YYNGEE. The CDR3 is made up of 15 amino acids. The germline V and J ends were trimmed by 1 base and 2 bases, with 11 bases remaining between them. CDR3 nucleotides: TGTGCCAGCAGCGTAAGGGGGGGCTCCACAGATACGCAGTATTTT. Protein product: CASSVRGGSTDTQYF.

The V gene is TRBV5-1, the J gene TRBJ1-4; tentative D call: TRBD1 (6 bases). CDR3 length: 15 residues. The V and J ends lost 2 bases and 5 bases respectively, with 13 bases between them. Germline CDR1 is SGHRS and CDR2 is YFSETQ. The CDR3 loop reads CASSLQGQVNEKLFF. DNA of the CDR3: TGCGCCAGCAGCTTACAGGGTCAGGTGAATGAAAAACTGTTTTTT.

The chain has TRBV28 and TRBJ1-6, with 7 bases that match TRBD1. CDR3 size: 15 residues. CDR1 MDHEN and CDR2 SYDVKM come from the germline V gene. V lost 3 bases, J lost 4 bases, and 3 bases stayed unmatched. The CDR3 is CASSLSTGYNSPLHF. The CDR3 nucleotides are TGTGCCAGCAGTTTGTCGACAGGGTATAATTCACCCCTCCACTTT.

The V and J genes are TRBV15 and TRBJ2-1; a possible D gene is TRBD2 (5 bases). Germline CDR1 is LNHNV and CDR2 is YYDKDF (reference sequence). Trimming stripped 4 bases from V and 13 bases from J, with 17 bases between. The CDR3 loop spans 13 amino acids. In DNA form, the CDR3 reads TGTGCCACCAGCACGACCCCGGGGAGTGCCCAGTTCTTC. Translation: CATSTTPGSAQFF.

The chain combines TRBV5-6 with TRBJ2-7, with 9 positions matching TRBD1. CDR1 SGHDT and CDR2 YYEEEE come from the germline V gene. After removal of 4 bases from V and 3 bases from J, the junction contained 17 bases not matched to a gene. The CDR3 consists of 18 residues. CDR3 DNA: TGTGCCAGCAGCCTTCCCTTTTTTGAGGACAGGGGCGACTACGAGCAGTACTTC. The encoded protein is CASSLPFFEDRGDYEQYF.

The chain joins TRBV18 to TRBJ2-5, with TRBD1 matching 7 bases. This CDR3 comprises 15 residues. Germline V CDR1 and CDR2: KGHSH, LQKENI. Germline trimming cut 3 bases from V and 0 bases from J; bases unmatched to any gene: 4. The CDR3 protein is CASSPGQQYQETQYF. The CDR3 DNA follows: TGTGCCAGCTCACCGGGACAGCAGTACCAAGAGACCCAGTACTTC.

This chain uses TRBV3-1 (or the pseudogene TRBV3-2) with TRBJ1-3; 9 bases align to TRBD1. The CDR3 has 16 amino acids. Germline trimming cut 3 bases from V and 4 bases from J; bases unmatched to any gene: 7. Germline-derived CDR1 and CDR2 are LGHDT and YNNKEL (reference sequence). In DNA, the CDR3 is TGTGCCAGCAGCCAGATACAGGGGGCGCAAGGAAACACCATATATTTT. The encoded protein is CASSQIQGAQGNTIYF.